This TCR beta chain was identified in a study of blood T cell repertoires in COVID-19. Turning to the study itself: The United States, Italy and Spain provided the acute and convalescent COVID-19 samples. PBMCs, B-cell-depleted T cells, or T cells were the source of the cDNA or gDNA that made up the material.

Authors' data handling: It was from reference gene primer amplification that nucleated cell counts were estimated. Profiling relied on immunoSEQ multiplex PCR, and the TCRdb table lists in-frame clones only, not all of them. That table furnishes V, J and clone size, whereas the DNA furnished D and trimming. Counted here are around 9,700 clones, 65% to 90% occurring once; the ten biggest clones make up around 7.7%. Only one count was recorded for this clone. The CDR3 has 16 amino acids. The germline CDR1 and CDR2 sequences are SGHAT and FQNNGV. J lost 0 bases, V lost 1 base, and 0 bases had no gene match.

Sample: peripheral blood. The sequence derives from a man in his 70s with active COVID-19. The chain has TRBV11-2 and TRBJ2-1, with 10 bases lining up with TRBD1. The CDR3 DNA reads TGTGCCAGCAGCTTAGGGACAGGGGGCTCCTACAATGAGCAGTTCTTC. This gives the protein CASSLGTGGSYNEQFF.